These T cell receptor beta chains were read from a single sample in a study of cytomegalovirus exposure and HLA in healthy donors. Profiling relied on immunoSEQ multiplex PCR, and the TCRdb table lists in-frame clones only, not all of them. The repertoire has around 100,000 clones, around 80% of them found once; the top ten carry 10%. Sequences were obtained from PBMCs. The receptors were gathered from a young woman in good health and CMV-seropositive. CDR3s include the opening cysteine and the closing phenylalanine or tryptophan. Fields, in order: V gene, J gene, D gene, clone size, CDR3 protein, CDR3 DNA. D genes are given only for firm matches. Rows may omit the clone size; those that give it use once, few, many or a size class.

v_call: TRBV28
j_call: TRBJ1-2
d_call: NA
clone_size: NA
cdr3_aa: CASSSHTTLGYGYTF
cdr3_nt: TGTGCCAGCAGTTCCCACACCACACTAGGGTATGGCTACACCTTC

v_call: TRBV12-5
j_call: TRBJ2-1
d_call: TRBD2
clone_size: NA
cdr3_aa: CASGLAGIHEQFF
cdr3_nt: TGTGCTAGTGGTTTAGCGGGAATCCATGAGCAGTTCTTC

v_call: TRBV27
j_call: TRBJ2-1
d_call: NA
clone_size: NA
cdr3_aa: CAGPMAGVPYNEQFF
cdr3_nt: TGTGCCGGGCCCATGGCAGGGGTACCATACAATGAGCAGTTCTTC

v_call: TRBV7-2
j_call: TRBJ1-2
d_call: NA
clone_size: few
cdr3_aa: CASSSRSVGYGYTF
cdr3_nt: TGTGCCAGCAGCTCGAGGTCGGTCGGGTATGGCTACACCTTC

v_call: TRBV10-2
j_call: TRBJ2-5
d_call: TRBD2
clone_size: NA
cdr3_aa: CASSDPTSGETQYF
cdr3_nt: TGCGCCAGCAGTGACCCAACTAGCGGTGAGACCCAGTACTTC

v_call: TRBV6-1
j_call: TRBJ1-4
d_call: NA
clone_size: NA
cdr3_aa: CASSNGGGEKLFF
cdr3_nt: TGTGCCAGCAGCAACGGAGGAGGTGAAAAACTGTTTTTT

v_call: TRBV28
j_call: TRBJ1-5
d_call: NA
clone_size: NA
cdr3_aa: CASSPGVGGNQPQHF
cdr3_nt: TGTGCCAGCAGTCCAGGGGTGGGCGGCAATCAGCCCCAGCATTTT

v_call: TRBV10-3
j_call: TRBJ2-7
d_call: TRBD1
clone_size: NA
cdr3_aa: CATAGQESYEQYF
cdr3_nt: TGTGCCACCGCGGGACAGGAGTCCTACGAGCAGTACTTC

v_call: TRBV4-1
j_call: TRBJ1-1
d_call: NA
clone_size: few
cdr3_aa: CASSQEGEENTEAFF
cdr3_nt: TGCGCCAGCAGCCAAGAGGGAGAGGAGAACACTGAAGCTTTCTTT

v_call: TRBV27
j_call: TRBJ2-3
d_call: NA
clone_size: NA
cdr3_aa: CASSPRPIGHTDTQYF
cdr3_nt: TGTGCCAGCAGTCCGCGGCCCATCGGACACACAGATACGCAGTATTTT

v_call: TRBV11-2
j_call: TRBJ1-1
d_call: NA
clone_size: NA
cdr3_aa: CASSRDRSLYEAFF
cdr3_nt: TGTGCCAGCAGCCGCGACAGGAGCCTATATGAAGCTTTCTTT

v_call: TRBV30
j_call: TRBJ1-5
d_call: NA
clone_size: NA
cdr3_aa: CAWSDSRVGGQPQHF
cdr3_nt: TGTGCCTGGAGTGATTCCAGGGTGGGGGGGCAGCCCCAGCATTTT

v_call: TRBV6-1
j_call: TRBJ2-7
d_call: NA
clone_size: NA
cdr3_aa: CASSKGGLLYEQYF
cdr3_nt: TGTGCCAGCAGCAAGGGGGGACTACTCTACGAGCAGTACTTC

v_call: TRBV7-9
j_call: TRBJ2-3
d_call: TRBD1
clone_size: NA
cdr3_aa: CAISSQWTGATDTQYF
cdr3_nt: TGTGCCATCAGCTCCCAGTGGACAGGGGCAACGGATACGCAGTATTTT

v_call: TRBV27
j_call: TRBJ1-1
d_call: TRBD1
clone_size: NA
cdr3_aa: CASSSPLRQGGAFF
cdr3_nt: TGTGCCAGCAGTTCCCCCTTAAGGCAGGGGGGAGCTTTCTTT

v_call: TRBV11-2
j_call: TRBJ1-3
d_call: NA
clone_size: NA
cdr3_aa: CASRIMGGQLSSGNTIYF
cdr3_nt: TGTGCCAGCAGAATTATGGGGGGGCAGTTAAGCTCTGGAAACACCATATATTTT

v_call: TRBV2
j_call: TRBJ2-5
d_call: TRBD2
clone_size: NA
cdr3_aa: CASSEAGGKRPQYF
cdr3_nt: TGTGCCAGCAGTGAAGCGGGAGGGAAGAGACCCCAGTACTTC

v_call: TRBV5-4
j_call: TRBJ1-6
d_call: TRBD1
clone_size: NA
cdr3_aa: CASSSPTGQNTRDPLHF
cdr3_nt: TGTGCCAGCAGCTCTCCGACAGGGCAGAACACTCGTGACCCCCTCCACTTT

v_call: TRBV5-1
j_call: TRBJ2-3
d_call: NA
clone_size: NA
cdr3_aa: CASSPTGIYSTDTQYF
cdr3_nt: TGCGCCAGCAGCCCGACGGGGATTTATTCCACAGATACGCAGTATTTT

v_call: TRBV2
j_call: TRBJ2-5
d_call: TRBD1
clone_size: NA
cdr3_aa: CASSEAQGVRYF
cdr3_nt: TGTGCCAGCAGTGAAGCGCAGGGGGTGCGTTACTTC

v_call: TRBV9
j_call: TRBJ2-7
d_call: NA
clone_size: NA
cdr3_aa: CASSADSVSYEQYF
cdr3_nt: TGTGCCAGCAGCGCAGACAGCGTCTCCTACGAGCAGTACTTC

v_call: TRBV5-1
j_call: TRBJ2-3
d_call: NA
clone_size: NA
cdr3_aa: CASSSDGPGRTQYF
cdr3_nt: TGCGCCAGCAGCTCGGACGGGCCGGGGAGGACGCAGTATTTT

v_call: TRBV7-9
j_call: TRBJ1-4
d_call: TRBD1
clone_size: once
cdr3_aa: CASSLQGVSEKLFF
cdr3_nt: TGTGCCAGCAGCCTACAGGGGGTTAGTGAAAAACTGTTTTTT

v_call: TRBV27
j_call: TRBJ1-1
d_call: NA
clone_size: NA
cdr3_aa: CASSLIGSGGNTEAFF
cdr3_nt: TGTGCCAGCAGTTTAATTGGATCCGGGGGGAACACTGAAGCTTTCTTT

v_call: TRBV21-1
j_call: TRBJ2-5
d_call: NA
clone_size: NA
cdr3_aa: CASSDRGAETQYF
cdr3_nt: TGTGCCAGCAGCGACAGGGGAGCAGAGACCCAGTACTTC

v_call: TRBV7-8
j_call: TRBJ1-1
d_call: NA
clone_size: few
cdr3_aa: CASSLVQGTEAFF
cdr3_nt: TGTGCCAGCAGCTTAGTTCAGGGGACTGAAGCTTTCTTT

v_call: TRBV19
j_call: TRBJ2-3
d_call: TRBD2
clone_size: NA
cdr3_aa: CASSIIPTWTSGSDTQYF
cdr3_nt: TGTGCCAGTAGTATAATCCCCACTTGGACTAGCGGGAGTGATACGCAGTATTTT

v_call: TRBV6-5
j_call: TRBJ1-2
d_call: NA
clone_size: NA
cdr3_aa: CASSPCIVCYGYTF
cdr3_nt: TGTGCCAGCAGCCCCTGTATAGTCTGCTATGGCTACACCTTC

v_call: TRBV2
j_call: TRBJ1-5
d_call: NA
clone_size: few
cdr3_aa: CASSVWGHQPQHF
cdr3_nt: TGTGCCAGCAGTGTGTGGGGGCATCAGCCCCAGCATTTT

v_call: TRBV2
j_call: TRBJ1-5
d_call: NA
clone_size: NA
cdr3_aa: CASSELGPGGNQPQHF
cdr3_nt: TGTGCCAGCAGCGAACTAGGACCAGGGGGCAATCAGCCCCAGCATTTT

v_call: TRBV9
j_call: TRBJ2-5
d_call: TRBD2
clone_size: NA
cdr3_aa: CASSYLAGGGETQYF
cdr3_nt: TGTGCCAGCAGCTATCTAGCGGGGGGTGGTGAGACCCAGTACTTC

v_call: TRBV6-5
j_call: TRBJ1-5
d_call: NA
clone_size: NA
cdr3_aa: CASSSDGGLQPQHF
cdr3_nt: TGTGCCAGCAGTTCGGACGGGGGGTTACAGCCCCAGCATTTT

v_call: TRBV15
j_call: TRBJ2-5
d_call: TRBD1
clone_size: once
cdr3_aa: CATSRYRDRQETQYF
cdr3_nt: TGTGCCACCAGCAGATATCGGGACAGACAAGAGACCCAGTACTTC

v_call: TRBV15
j_call: TRBJ2-7
d_call: NA
clone_size: NA
cdr3_aa: CATSRSTGIRALEQYF
cdr3_nt: TGTGCCACCAGCAGATCAACCGGGATTCGGGCCCTCGAGCAGTACTTC

v_call: TRBV9
j_call: TRBJ1-2
d_call: NA
clone_size: NA
cdr3_aa: CASSAHRAVGGYTF
cdr3_nt: TGTGCCAGCAGCGCCCACAGGGCCGTTGGAGGCTACACCTTC

v_call: TRBV6-1
j_call: TRBJ2-3
d_call: TRBD2
clone_size: once
cdr3_aa: CASKKLAGMTDTQYF
cdr3_nt: TGTGCCAGCAAAAAACTAGCGGGAATGACAGATACGCAGTATTTT

v_call: TRBV5-1
j_call: TRBJ2-3
d_call: TRBD2
clone_size: NA
cdr3_aa: CASSQGLAGGKDTDTQYF
cdr3_nt: TGCGCCAGCAGCCAGGGACTAGCGGGGGGGAAAGACACAGATACGCAGTATTTT

v_call: TRBV7-6
j_call: TRBJ2-7
d_call: NA
clone_size: NA
cdr3_aa: CASSPGHHYEQYF
cdr3_nt: TGTGCCAGCAGCCCGGGACATCACTACGAGCAGTACTTC

v_call: TRBV6-6
j_call: TRBJ2-3
d_call: TRBD2
clone_size: NA
cdr3_aa: CASSYGSGGSGDTQYF
cdr3_nt: TGTGCCAGCAGTTACGGTAGCGGGGGGTCCGGAGATACGCAGTATTTT

v_call: TRBV5-5
j_call: TRBJ1-6
d_call: TRBD1
clone_size: NA
cdr3_aa: CASSFWDRASPLHF
cdr3_nt: TGTGCCAGCAGCTTCTGGGACAGGGCTTCACCCCTCCACTTT

v_call: TRBV7-3
j_call: TRBJ2-5
d_call: NA
clone_size: NA
cdr3_aa: CASSLSRAGETQYF
cdr3_nt: TGTGCCAGCAGCTTAAGCAGGGCCGGGGAGACCCAGTACTTC

v_call: TRBV16
j_call: TRBJ2-6
d_call: NA
clone_size: few
cdr3_aa: CASSQSNINSGANVLTF
cdr3_nt: TGTGCCAGCAGCCAATCGAACATAAACTCTGGGGCCAACGTCCTGACTTTC

v_call: TRBV7-9
j_call: TRBJ1-4
d_call: NA
clone_size: NA
cdr3_aa: CASSIVSGGLKGKLFF
cdr3_nt: TGTGCCAGCAGTATCGTGAGCGGGGGCCTAAAAGGAAAACTGTTTTTT

v_call: TRBV4-1
j_call: TRBJ2-3
d_call: NA
clone_size: few
cdr3_aa: CASSQDFNPSSTTDTQYF
cdr3_nt: TGCGCCAGCAGCCAAGATTTCAATCCGTCTAGCACCACAGATACGCAGTATTTT

v_call: TRBV7-2
j_call: TRBJ1-1
d_call: TRBD1
clone_size: few
cdr3_aa: CASNRQGSYTEAFF
cdr3_nt: TGTGCCAGCAACAGACAGGGCTCCTACACTGAAGCTTTCTTT

v_call: TRBV6-1
j_call: TRBJ2-1
d_call: TRBD2
clone_size: few
cdr3_aa: CASSTSGTSYNEQFF
cdr3_nt: TGTGCCAGCAGTACTAGCGGGACCTCCTACAATGAGCAGTTCTTC

v_call: TRBV4-2
j_call: TRBJ2-1
d_call: TRBD2
clone_size: NA
cdr3_aa: CASSYRLAGGSYNEQFF
cdr3_nt: TGTGCCAGCAGCTACCGACTAGCGGGAGGTTCGTACAATGAGCAGTTCTTC

v_call: TRBV9
j_call: TRBJ2-1
d_call: TRBD2
clone_size: NA
cdr3_aa: CASSVEGGRGEQFF
cdr3_nt: TGTGCCAGCAGCGTAGAAGGTGGGAGGGGTGAGCAGTTCTTC

v_call: TRBV14
j_call: TRBJ1-1
d_call: NA
clone_size: NA
cdr3_aa: CASSSSTEAFF
cdr3_nt: TGTGCCAGCAGCTCGAGCACTGAAGCTTTCTTT

v_call: TRBV6-1
j_call: TRBJ1-5
d_call: NA
clone_size: few
cdr3_aa: CASNAGHSNQPQHF
cdr3_nt: TGTGCCAGCAATGCCGGACACAGCAATCAGCCCCAGCATTTT

v_call: TRBV10-2
j_call: TRBJ1-4
d_call: TRBD1
clone_size: NA
cdr3_aa: CASRQGALGEKLFF
cdr3_nt: TGCGCCAGCAGGCAGGGGGCTCTGGGAGAAAAACTGTTTTTT

v_call: TRBV7-9
j_call: TRBJ2-3
d_call: NA
clone_size: few
cdr3_aa: CASSLDGADTQYF
cdr3_nt: TGTGCCAGCAGCTTAGACGGGGCAGATACGCAGTATTTT

v_call: TRBV19
j_call: TRBJ1-6
d_call: TRBD1
clone_size: few
cdr3_aa: CASSLQGADSPLHF
cdr3_nt: TGTGCCAGTAGTCTACAGGGGGCGGATTCACCCCTCCACTTT

v_call: TRBV21-1
j_call: TRBJ1-5
d_call: NA
clone_size: NA
cdr3_aa: CASSNNESNQPQHF
cdr3_nt: TGTGCCAGCAGCAATAATGAGAGCAATCAGCCCCAGCATTTT